A selection of T cell receptor beta chains follows, all from one sample in a study of cytomegalovirus exposure and HLA in healthy donors. This table comes from immunoSEQ multiplex PCR, and its TCRdb copy is limited to in-frame clones, with some not included. The data hold over 200,000 clones, with about 89% observed a single time. Sequencing input: PBMCs. These receptors all come from a woman aged 18 to 35 in good health and CMV-seronegative. Each CDR3 is given with its conserved first and last residue. Each record gives: V gene, D gene, clone size, J gene, CDR3 protein, CDR3 DNA. A D gene is named only where the DNA matches it firmly. Some rows mark clone size as missing; the rest say once, few, many or name a class of expanded clone.

>TRBV13|.|.|TRBJ2-7
CASSLAGVNYEQYF
TGTGCCAGCAGCTTAGCCGGGGTCAACTACGAGCAGTACTTC
>TRBV6-5|.|.|TRBJ1-5
CASSYAYGGDQPQHF
TGTGCCAGCAGTTACGCCTACGGGGGGGATCAGCCCCAGCATTTT
>TRBV6-5|TRBD1|.|TRBJ1-2
CASTQGTVGYGYTF
TGTGCCAGCACCCAAGGGACAGTTGGGTATGGCTACACCTTC
>TRBV7-2|.|.|TRBJ2-5
CASSLGPRAARAPETQYF
TGTGCCAGCAGCTTAGGCCCTAGGGCGGCCAGGGCTCCAGAGACCCAGTACTTC
>TRBV19|TRBD2|.|TRBJ2-3
CASSMAVAGAGDTQYF
TGTGCCAGTAGTATGGCGGTAGCGGGAGCGGGAGATACGCAGTATTTT
>TRBV5-1|TRBD1|.|TRBJ2-7
CASSFSGQGSEQYF
TGCGCCAGCAGCTTCTCGGGACAGGGGTCCGAGCAGTACTTC
>TRBV5-1|TRBD2|.|TRBJ2-7
CASSSRPRTSGGPYEQYF
TGCGCCAGCAGCTCGAGACCACGGACTAGCGGGGGACCCTACGAGCAGTACTTC
>TRBV5-4|.|.|TRBJ2-1
CASSLALRLGAHNEQFF
TGTGCCAGCAGCTTGGCCTTGAGACTAGGCGCCCACAATGAGCAGTTCTTC
>TRBV7-8|.|.|TRBJ1-2
CASSFALSGAGGYTF
TGTGCCAGCAGCTTCGCCTTATCAGGGGCGGGTGGCTACACCTTC
>TRBV9|.|.|TRBJ2-5
CASSVVWTASQETQYF
TGTGCCAGCAGCGTAGTTTGGACAGCTAGCCAAGAGACCCAGTACTTC
>TRBV9|.|.|TRBJ2-2
CASSTGIGELFF
TGTGCCAGCAGCACAGGGATCGGGGAGCTGTTTTTT
>TRBV2|TRBD1|.|TRBJ2-5
CASSSPDRAVGTQYF
TGTGCCAGCAGTTCGCCGGACAGGGCCGTGGGAACCCAGTACTTC
>TRBV6-5|TRBD2|.|TRBJ2-1
CASSRLAGAGEQFF
TGTGCCAGCAGCCGACTAGCGGGGGCGGGTGAGCAGTTCTTC
>TRBV4-1|TRBD1|once|TRBJ2-7
CASSQVVGRGPREQYF
TGCGCCAGCAGCCAAGTAGTAGGCAGGGGGCCAAGGGAGCAGTACTTC
>TRBV5-1|TRBD2|.|TRBJ2-7
CASSLGLAQGEQYF
TGCGCCAGCAGCTTGGGACTAGCGCAGGGCGAGCAGTACTTC
>TRBV9|TRBD1|.|TRBJ2-3
CASSTPRDRSTDTQYF
TGTGCCAGCAGCACCCCCCGGGACAGAAGCACAGATACGCAGTATTTT
>TRBV30|.|.|TRBJ2-3
CAWSFAGTDTQYF
TGTGCCTGGAGTTTTGCAGGAACAGATACGCAGTATTTT
>TRBV7-6|.|.|TRBJ2-2
CASSPMTGSNTGELFF
TGTGCCAGCAGCCCAATGACAGGATCGAACACCGGGGAGCTGTTTTTT
>TRBV7-8|.|few|TRBJ1-5
CASSLAQDNQPQHF
TGTGCCAGCAGCTTAGCCCAGGACAATCAGCCCCAGCATTTT
>TRBV7-9|TRBD2|.|TRBJ2-1
CASSYKASGTSGRKGEQFF
TGTGCCAGCAGCTACAAGGCGTCCGGGACTAGCGGGAGGAAGGGTGAGCAGTTCTTC
>TRBV7-2|.|.|TRBJ2-1
CASSLNAGSINEQFF
TGTGCCAGCAGCTTAAACGCAGGGTCCATAAATGAGCAGTTCTTC
>TRBV28|.|few|TRBJ1-4
CASSVGEKLFF
TGTGCCAGCAGCGTCGGGGAAAAACTGTTTTTT
>TRBV7-2|TRBD2|.|TRBJ2-7
CASSFRGRDEQYF
TGTGCCAGCAGCTTCCGGGGGAGGGACGAGCAGTACTTC
>TRBV11-2|TRBD2|.|TRBJ2-1
CASSLDPASGGAYEQFF
TGTGCCAGCAGCTTAGATCCGGCTAGCGGGGGGGCTTATGAGCAGTTCTTC
>TRBV5-1|.|.|TRBJ2-1
CASRKDKVDEQFF
TGCGCCAGCAGGAAGGACAAGGTGGACGAGCAGTTCTTC
>TRBV29-1|TRBD1|.|TRBJ1-2
CSVPGQGASYGYTF
TGCAGCGTACCGGGACAGGGGGCGTCCTATGGCTACACCTTC